This T cell receptor (beta chain) was retrieved from a study of CD8+CD57+ T cells in acquired aplastic anemia. In patients chosen for sequencing, flow cytometry had shown CD8+CD57+ cell expansion. Germline assignment: CDR1 KGHDR and CDR2 SFDVKD. This CDR3 contains 19 residues. V lost 6 bases and J lost 1, with 26 bases in between. The use of genomic DNA as template underpinned the TCR beta VDJ and CDR3 profiling. TCRdb reprocessed the reads via MiXCR and lists one record per CDR3 protein. The sample consists of a few hundred thousand distinct CDR3 sequences, about half of them appearing once. The specimen was sorted CD4+, CD8+, or CD8+CD57+ T cells (not recorded which) from PBMCs. This TCR derives from a human donor with aplastic anemia. The chain couples TRBV24-1 to TRBJ1-1; no firm D call. The CDR3 DNA reads as TGTGCCACCAGTCGGAATGGCGGTCCGGCGGATCGAAAGAACACTGAAGCTTTCTTT. Translating gives CATSRNGGPADRKNTEAFF.